The next 27 T cell receptor beta chains were all read from a single sample in a study of early T cells in non-severe SARS-CoV-2 infection. TCRdb analysed the 5' RACE reads with MiXCR anew, one entry per CDR3 protein. The table has 50,000 to 70,000 distinct CDR3 sequences, approximately 13% seen once; the top ten hold 1.2% to 1.5%. The source material was whole blood. The receptors were sampled from an adult who was a healthcare worker with PCR-confirmed SARS-CoV-2 infection or an uninfected control (not recorded which).

This clonotype was counted many times. This sequence joins TRBV7-2 and TRBJ2-1; D gene ambiguous. V lost 1 base and J 8 bases, leaving 15 bases between the germline ends. CDR3 length: 15 residues. Germline values: CDR1 SGHTA, CDR2 FQGNSA. The CDR3 nucleotides are TGTGCCAGCAGCTTAGAACTCTGGAATCTCGATGAGCAGTTCTTC. Translation: CASSLELWNLDEQFF.

This clonotype has just a few counts. This chain's CDR3 is CATSDLSGEAQYF. The CDR3 DNA reads as TGTGCCACCAGTGATTTGTCCGGCGAGGCCCAGTACTTC. The V and J genes are TRBV24-1 and TRBJ2-5; D is unclear. Trimming took off 0 bases at V and 9 bases at J, with 10 bases between the two ends. The CDR3 loop spans 13 amino acids. CDR1 KGHDR and CDR2 SFDVKD come from the germline V gene.

This clonotype was observed many times. The V gene is TRBV15, the J gene TRBJ1-1, with D tentatively TRBD1 (6 bases). Between the trimmed V and J ends, which lost 5 bases and 1 base, there was a span of 17 bases. The CDR3 consists of 16 residues. CDR1 and CDR2 from the germline V gene are LNHNV and YYDKDF (reference sequence). The CDR3 nucleotides are TGTGCCACCAGCGGCCCCCTTAGGGGGACGAACACTGAAGCTTTCTTT. Translating gives CATSGPLRGTNTEAFF.

The chain uses TRBV29-1 and TRBJ1-1; D is ambiguous. Trimming took off 4 bases at V and 4 bases at J, with 10 bases between the two ends. Germline V gives CDR1 SQVTM, CDR2 ANQGSEA. CDR3 length equals 12 residues. The CDR3 is CSVAGTPTEAFF. CDR3 DNA sequence: TGCAGCGTTGCCGGTACCCCCACTGAAGCTTTCTTT. The full variable domain, with the rest looked up from reference TRBV29-1 and TRBJ1-1, is SAVISQKPSRDICQRGTSLTIQCQVDSQVTMMFWYRQQPGQSLTLIATANQGSEATYESGFVIDKFPISRPNLTFSTLTVSNMSPEDSSIYLCSVAGTPTEAFFGQGTRLTVV.

The V gene is TRBV19, the J gene TRBJ2-7, with a weak D call TRBD1 (7 bases). The CDR3 runs 16 residues. Trimming cost V 4 bases and J 4 bases, with 20 bases left between them. The germline CDR1 and CDR2 sequences are LNHDA and SQIVND (reference sequence). The CDR3 nucleotides read TGTGCCAGTAGTAGGCGGGACAGCAGGGGCCCTTACGAGCAGTACTTC. This codes for CASSRRDSRGPYEQYF.

This clonotype was observed a few times. The rearrangement joins TRBV19 to TRBJ2-1; maybe TRBD2 (5 bases). There are 16 residues in the CDR3. V lost 6 bases, J lost 0 bases, and 15 bases lay in between. CDR1 and CDR2 (germline): LNHDA, SQIVND (reference sequence). Written as DNA, the CDR3 is TGTGCCAGTAGGACCCCGACGGGGAGCTCCTACAATGAGCAGTTCTTC. This codes for CASRTPTGSSYNEQFF.

This clonotype was observed at least ten times. This sequence joins TRBV5-1 and TRBJ2-7; D unclear. CDR1 SGHRS and CDR2 YFSETQ come from the germline V gene. The CDR3 sequence is 12 residues long. V was cut by 0 bases and J by 5 bases, with 6 bases left in between. The chain's CDR3 is CASSLVSHEQYF. As DNA, the CDR3 is TGCGCCAGCAGCTTGGTTTCCCACGAGCAGTACTTC.

This chain links TRBV30 with TRBJ1-2; the D is unclear. V gave up 0 bases and J gave up 6 bases, with 17 bases separating them. Per germline, CDR1 GTSNPN and CDR2 SVGIG (reference sequence). The CDR3 covers 15 residues. CDR3 nucleotides: TGTGCCTGGAGTGTACAGCCGGGGAGGAGAAATGGCTACACCTTC. Protein: CAWSVQPGRRNGYTF.

The rearrangement uses TRBV18 and TRBJ2-5; no clear D gene. This CDR3 has 14 residues. V lost 4 bases, J lost 3 bases, and 12 bases lay in between. Per germline, CDR1 KGHSH and CDR2 LQKENI. The CDR3 loop is CASSLTGPEETQYF. DNA for the CDR3: TGTGCCAGCTCACTCACTGGCCCCGAAGAGACCCAGTACTTC. The full variable domain, in which reference TRBV18 and TRBJ2-5 provide the parts outside the CDR3, is NAGVMQNPRHLVRRRGQEARLRCSPMKGHSHVYWYRQLPEEGLKFMVYLQKENIIDESGMPKERFSAEFPKEGPSILRIQQVVRGDSAAYFCASSLTGPEETQYFGPGTRLLVL.

The chain combines TRBV20-1 with TRBJ2-3; 8 bases line up with TRBD2. Germline V CDR1 and CDR2: DFQATT, SNEGSKA (reference sequence). V lost 5 bases, J lost 6 bases, and 13 bases stayed unmatched. The CDR3 contains 15 residues. CDR3 DNA sequence: TGCAGTGCTCGGGGGGGCTTCAGCATCAGGGATACGCAGTATTTT. Translation: CSARGGFSIRDTQYF.

The chain recombines TRBV6-2 or TRBV6-3 with TRBJ2-5, with D unclear. The CDR3 is 11 amino acids. CDR1 MNHEY and CDR2 SVGEGT come from the germline V gene. V was trimmed by 4 bases and J by 7 bases, leaving 7 bases between them. CDR3 DNA: TGTGCCAGCAGTTCTGGAGTGACCCAGTACTTC. Its protein is CASSSGVTQYF.

This chain joins TRBV27 and TRBJ1-2; D unclear. V was shortened by 5 bases and J by 5 bases, with 18 bases between the two germline ends. CDR3 length: 15 residues. Germline V lookup: CDR1 MNHEY, CDR2 SMNVEV (reference sequence). CDR3 coding DNA: TGTGCCAGCAGTCCCATCGGCCAGGCGGGATATGGCTACACCTTC. Its protein product is CASSPIGQAGYGYTF.

The rearrangement uses TRBV18 and TRBJ1-3; no definite D call. Trimming removed 2 bases at V and 4 bases at J, with 9 bases between. From germline, CDR1 is KGHSH and CDR2 LQKENI. The CDR3 consists of 14 residues. The CDR3 spells CASSPDGLGNTIYF. CDR3 DNA: TGTGCCAGCTCACCAGACGGATTAGGAAACACCATATATTTT.

This clonotype was picked up many times. V is TRBV10-3 and J is TRBJ2-5; maybe TRBD1 (6 bases). The CDR3 runs to 15 residues. Trimming cost V 3 bases and J 0 bases, with 11 bases left between them. The germline V gene has CDR1 ENHRY and CDR2 SYGVKD. CDR3 DNA: TGTGCCATCAGTGAAGGACAGAATCACCAAGAGACCCAGTACTTC. It is translated as CAISEGQNHQETQYF.

This clonotype appeared many times. This sequence joins TRBV10-3 and TRBJ2-2; possibly TRBD1 for D (6 bases). Germline CDR1 and CDR2: ENHRY and SYGVKD. V gave up 7 bases and J gave up 5 bases, with 8 bases separating them. CDR3 size: 12 residues. CDR3 residues: CAINRDTGELFF. Written as DNA, the CDR3 is TGTGCCATCAACAGGGATACCGGGGAGCTGTTTTTT.

The chain has TRBV20-1 and TRBJ2-1; a weak D match, TRBD2 (5 bases). The V end lost 3 bases, the J end lost 8 bases, and 14 bases lay between the germline ends. The CDR3 is made up of 13 amino acids. CDR1 and CDR2 (germline): DFQATT, SNEGSKA (reference sequence). The CDR3 sequence: CSARTGLGDEQFF. DNA for the CDR3: TGCAGTGCTAGGACGGGGTTGGGCGATGAGCAGTTCTTC.

Worth noting for this clonotype: The junction departs from germline at one end; a sequencing error may be responsible. V and J are TRBV12-5 and TRBJ2-7; unclear D gene. Germline V gene sequence: CDR1 LGHNT, CDR2 FRNRAP. The CDR3 totals 11 residues. The CDR3 DNA sequence: TGTGATAGTGGTCTCGGCTACGAGCAGTACTTC. Its translation is CDSGLGYEQYF.

This clonotype was counted between two and nine times. The chain's CDR3 is CASSLSPAVETQYF. CDR3 sequence (DNA): TGTGCCAGCAGCTTAAGCCCAGCAGTAGAGACCCAGTACTTC. The chain carries TRBV7-2 and TRBJ2-5; D is uncertain. With 2 bases removed from V and 4 bases from J, the gap between germline ends came to 11 bases. The CDR3 is made up of 14 amino acids. Germline CDR1 reads SGHTA; CDR2 reads FQGNSA.

The chain recombines TRBV30 with TRBJ1-1, with D unclear. The CDR3 sequence is 12 residues long. CDR1 is GTSNPN, CDR2 SVGIG, per germline (reference sequence). V was pared by 3 bases and J by 3 bases, with 8 bases between. CDR3 sequence reads: CAWREVDTEAFF. The CDR3 coding sequence is TGTGCCTGGAGGGAGGTTGACACTGAAGCTTTCTTT.

This clonotype was seen a handful of times. The J gene is TRBJ2-1, the V gene TRBV7-3, with 11 bases lining up with TRBD1. The CDR3 runs to 15 residues. Germline V CDR1 and CDR2: SGHTA, FQGTGA. V lost 3 bases, J lost 3 bases, and 1 base stayed unmatched. The CDR3 here is CASSLGQGGYNEQFF. For the CDR3, the DNA is TGTGCCAGCAGCTTGGGACAGGGGGGCTACAATGAGCAGTTCTTC.

CDR3 amino acids: CASTNRGPETQYF. The DNA for the CDR3 is TGTGCCAGCACCAACAGGGGGCCGGAGACCCAGTACTTC. V is TRBV6-6 and J is TRBJ2-5, with 9 bases lining up with TRBD1. Germline CDR1 and CDR2: MNHNY and SVGAGI (reference sequence). Trimming cost V 7 bases and J 5 bases; bases outside gene matches: 5. The CDR3 totals 13 residues.

This rearrangement joins TRBV20-1 to TRBJ2-6; TRBD2 might be the D (6 bases). V dropped 6 bases and J dropped 6 bases, with 12 bases sitting between them. CDR1 and CDR2 (germline): DFQATT, SNEGSKA (reference sequence). This CDR3 spans 13 amino acids. CDR3 DNA: TGCAGTGCGATTGCGGGAACGGCCAACGTCCTGACTTTC. It translates to CSAIAGTANVLTF.

At least ten counts were recorded for this clonotype. The genes are TRBV5-6 and TRBJ2-3, with D tentatively TRBD1 (6 bases). Trimming stripped 5 bases from V and 9 bases from J, with 16 bases between. Germline CDR1 and CDR2: SGHDT and YYEEEE. The CDR3 runs 13 residues. CDR3 sequence reads: CASRPGQRNTQYF. The CDR3 nucleotides read TGTGCCAGCAGACCAGGACAGAGGAACACGCAGTATTTT.

This clonotype was picked up many times. CDR3 loop: CSARGEIFNEQFF. The CDR3 coding sequence is TGCAGTGCTAGGGGCGAGATCTTCAATGAGCAGTTCTTC. The chain carries TRBV20-1 and TRBJ2-1; unclear D gene. The CDR3 loop spans 13 amino acids. Trimming took 3 bases from V and 6 from J, leaving 12 bases between them. Germline assignment: CDR1 DFQATT and CDR2 SNEGSKA (reference sequence).

The chain employs TRBV19 and TRBJ2-5; TRBD2 matches at 7 bases. Per the germline V gene, CDR1 is LNHDA and CDR2 is SQIVND (reference sequence). The CDR3 is 14 residues long. V gave up 4 bases and J gave up 0 bases; unmatched junction bases: 2. The CDR3 nucleotides are TGTGCCAGTAGTAGGGGAGGGTACCAAGAGACCCAGTACTTC. Translation gives CASSRGGYQETQYF.

The table lists this clonotype with a count of one. This rearrangement joins TRBV20-1 to TRBJ2-3; D remains ambiguous. The CDR3 consists of 13 residues. The germline V and J ends were trimmed by 4 bases and 6 bases, with 14 bases remaining between them. CDR1 is DFQATT and CDR2 is SNEGSKA in the germline V gene (reference sequence). CDR3 bases: TGCAGTGCTATACGCCCAAGTCGCGATACGCAGTATTTT. Its translation: CSAIRPSRDTQYF.

The chain couples TRBV6-5 to TRBJ1-4, with D unresolved. Trimming removed 6 bases from V and 6 bases from J, with 14 bases in between. The CDR3 loop spans 14 amino acids. Germline-derived CDR1 and CDR2 are MNHEY and SVGAGI. CDR3: CASRPGIVHEKLFF. CDR3 coding DNA: TGTGCCAGCAGACCTGGGATAGTCCATGAAAAACTGTTTTTT.